The present TCR beta chain was sequenced within a study of cytomegalovirus exposure and HLA in healthy donors. This clone was seen only once. Its antigen is not identified. The donors were members of the approximately 110-subject validation cohort (separate from the approximately 730-subject first cohort). Profiling relied on immunoSEQ multiplex PCR, and the TCRdb table lists in-frame clones only, not all of them. Of tens of thousands of clones in the sample, over 85% were seen once. The germline V gene has CDR1 MDHEN and CDR2 SYDVKM. V shed 5 bases and J 4 bases; nucleotides not matched to a gene: 9. The length of the CDR3 is 15 residues. Study conclusions and caveats: The authors listed approximately 150 TCR beta chains as cytomegalovirus-associated. The TCR clusters that emerged in the first cohort tended, a later analysis found, to co-occur in the approximately 130 validation repertoires. Among TCR sequences, most were rare, though some public TCRs appeared in many donors.

This receptor was obtained from a woman aged 25 to 45 in good health and CMV-seropositive. Sequencing was done on a sample of PBMCs. The chain uses TRBV28 and TRBJ1-1; 8 nucleotides agree with TRBD1. The CDR3 loop is CASSPSGGWVTEAFF. CDR3 DNA sequence: TGTGCCAGCAGTCCATCAGGGGGCTGGGTCACTGAAGCTTTCTTT.